This T cell receptor beta chain was recovered during a study of cytomegalovirus exposure and HLA in healthy donors. The study ran its PCR with 60 Vbeta and 13 Jbeta primers. Authors' data handling: In a later analysis, around 12 million of approximately 81 million unique beta chains occurred in at least two donors. This table comes from immunoSEQ multiplex PCR, and its TCRdb copy is limited to in-frame clones, with some not included. Clone size and V and J calls were adopted from that table, with D and trimming inferred from the DNA. The table includes around 130,000 clones, about 80% detected once. This clone has just one count. Its specificity is unknown. Study-wide points: Specificity of a few CMV-associated chains for CMV antigens was verified in vitro.

V was clipped by 3 bases and J by 0 bases; unmatched bases: 17. This CDR3 comprises 20 residues. Germline lookup yields CDR1 SGHRS and CDR2 YFSETQ. This sequence was found in a woman aged 40 to 55 in good health and CMV-seronegative. The chain employs TRBV5-1 and TRBJ1-1, with TRBD1 matching 10 bases. The sequenced material came from PBMCs. CDR3 in amino acids: CASSSYPRDRGRVMNTEAFF. For the CDR3, the DNA is TGCGCCAGCAGCTCCTACCCGAGAGACAGGGGGCGGGTAATGAACACTGAAGCTTTCTTT.